Listed below are T cell receptor beta chains from one sample, sequenced in a study of T cell responses to AZD1222 COVID-19 vaccine. The method was immunoSEQ multiplex PCR; TCRdb's version includes in-frame clones alone and lacks a portion of them. The sample yields under 200,000 clones, more than 70% seen once. Here the sequenced sample was peripheral blood, taken on day 0 of AZD1222 vaccination. The receptors stem from an adult in good health. The CDR3 runs from the conserved cysteine through the conserved F or W. Each record gives: J gene, V gene, clone size, D gene, CDR3 protein, CDR3 DNA. The D gene is left open where the match is weak. Clone size is not always given. Where it is, it says once, few, many or a class for expanded clones.

j_call: TRBJ2-5; v_call: TRBV28; clone_size: few; d_call: -; cdr3_aa: CASSSGETQYF; cdr3_nt: TGTGCCAGCAGTTCCGGGGAGACCCAGTACTTC
j_call: TRBJ1-5; v_call: TRBV5-8; clone_size: few; d_call: -; cdr3_aa: CASSRTVWGLSQPQHF; cdr3_nt: TGTGCCAGCAGCCGCACAGTTTGGGGTCTGAGTCAGCCCCAGCATTTT
j_call: TRBJ1-5; v_call: TRBV19; clone_size: -; d_call: TRBD1; cdr3_aa: CASTPSTGWKGNQPQHF; cdr3_nt: TGTGCCAGTACCCCATCGACAGGGTGGAAAGGCAATCAGCCCCAGCATTTT
j_call: TRBJ2-3; v_call: TRBV11-3; clone_size: -; d_call: TRBD2; cdr3_aa: CASSLGGGLGTDTQYF; cdr3_nt: TGTGCCAGCAGCTTAGGGGGGGGACTAGGCACAGATACGCAGTATTTT
j_call: TRBJ2-7; v_call: TRBV7-8; clone_size: -; d_call: TRBD2; cdr3_aa: CASSLREGGPEQYF; cdr3_nt: TGTGCCAGCAGCTTACGGGAGGGGGGGCCGGAGCAGTACTTC
j_call: TRBJ1-3; v_call: TRBV5-1; clone_size: -; d_call: TRBD1; cdr3_aa: CASSLGTGNNAGNTIYF; cdr3_nt: TGCGCCAGCAGCCTCGGGACAGGGAATAATGCTGGAAACACCATATATTTT
j_call: TRBJ2-7; v_call: TRBV29-1; clone_size: -; d_call: TRBD1; cdr3_aa: CSVESRTGGTYEQYF; cdr3_nt: TGCAGCGTTGAAAGCCGGACAGGGGGCACCTACGAGCAGTACTTC
j_call: TRBJ1-1; v_call: TRBV7-2; clone_size: once; d_call: -; cdr3_aa: CASSLYAGTNTEAFF; cdr3_nt: TGTGCCAGCAGCTTATATGCAGGGACGAACACTGAAGCTTTCTTT
j_call: TRBJ1-1; v_call: TRBV29-1; clone_size: once; d_call: -; cdr3_aa: CSVGARQRNTEAFF; cdr3_nt: TGCAGCGTTGGGGCTCGACAGAGGAACACTGAAGCTTTCTTT
j_call: TRBJ1-6; v_call: TRBV6-6; clone_size: -; d_call: -; cdr3_aa: CASSYDAYNSPLHF; cdr3_nt: TGTGCCAGCAGTTACGACGCCTATAATTCACCCCTCCACTTT
j_call: TRBJ1-2; v_call: TRBV19; clone_size: -; d_call: -; cdr3_aa: CASSIESGQAGYGYTF; cdr3_nt: TGTGCCAGTAGTATCGAGTCAGGGCAGGCGGGCTATGGCTACACCTTC
j_call: TRBJ2-7; v_call: TRBV18; clone_size: -; d_call: -; cdr3_aa: CASSPRDMPYEQYF; cdr3_nt: TGTGCCAGCTCACCCCGGGACATGCCCTACGAGCAGTACTTC
j_call: TRBJ1-2; v_call: TRBV27; clone_size: -; d_call: -; cdr3_aa: CASSLYGGNGYTF; cdr3_nt: TGTGCCAGCAGTTTATACGGGGGTAACGGCTACACCTTC
j_call: TRBJ1-5; v_call: TRBV12-3/TRBV12-4; clone_size: -; d_call: -; cdr3_aa: CASSFANQPQHF; cdr3_nt: TGTGCCAGCAGTTTTGCGAATCAGCCCCAGCATTTT
j_call: TRBJ2-2; v_call: TRBV4-3; clone_size: -; d_call: TRBD1; cdr3_aa: CASSQGGTGQGTGELFF; cdr3_nt: TGCGCCAGCAGCCAAGGAGGGACAGGCCAAGGCACCGGGGAGCTGTTTTTT
j_call: TRBJ2-4; v_call: TRBV7-2; clone_size: once; d_call: -; cdr3_aa: CASSLSGGDSEYF; cdr3_nt: TGTGCCAGCAGCTTATCCGGAGGTGACAGCGAGTACTTC
j_call: TRBJ1-2; v_call: TRBV3-1/TRBV3-2; clone_size: -; d_call: TRBD1; cdr3_aa: CASSQVPGQINYGYTF; cdr3_nt: TGTGCCAGCAGCCAAGTACCGGGACAGATTAACTATGGCTACACCTTC
j_call: TRBJ1-2; v_call: TRBV6-5; clone_size: few; d_call: -; cdr3_aa: CASSYGLNYGYTF; cdr3_nt: TGTGCCAGCAGTTACGGGCTGAACTATGGCTACACCTTC
j_call: TRBJ1-5; v_call: TRBV2; clone_size: -; d_call: TRBD1; cdr3_aa: CASRKQGASNQPQHF; cdr3_nt: TGTGCCAGCAGGAAACAGGGGGCGAGCAATCAGCCCCAGCATTTT
j_call: TRBJ2-1; v_call: TRBV12-5; clone_size: -; d_call: -; cdr3_aa: CASGLVLGGVSSYNEQFF; cdr3_nt: TGTGCTAGTGGTTTGGTACTTGGTGGCGTCAGCTCCTACAATGAGCAGTTCTTC
j_call: TRBJ1-3; v_call: TRBV30; clone_size: -; d_call: -; cdr3_aa: CAWGRQRSGNTIYF; cdr3_nt: TGTGCCTGGGGCAGACAACGCTCTGGAAACACCATATATTTT
j_call: TRBJ2-5; v_call: TRBV29-1; clone_size: few; d_call: TRBD1; cdr3_aa: CSVRDRGRETQYF; cdr3_nt: TGCAGCGTAAGGGACAGGGGGCGTGAGACCCAGTACTTC
j_call: TRBJ2-5; v_call: TRBV19; clone_size: -; d_call: -; cdr3_aa: CASSIPGGETQYF; cdr3_nt: TGTGCCAGTAGTATACCTGGGGGCGAGACCCAGTACTTC
j_call: TRBJ1-4; v_call: TRBV7-2; clone_size: -; d_call: -; cdr3_aa: CASTPGLRGSYEKLFF; cdr3_nt: TGTGCCAGCACCCCCGGTTTGAGGGGTTCATACGAAAAACTGTTTTTT
j_call: TRBJ1-1; v_call: TRBV7-2; clone_size: -; d_call: TRBD1; cdr3_aa: CASSNTGGSVAFF; cdr3_nt: TGTGCCAGCAGCAATACAGGGGGCTCTGTGGCTTTCTTT
j_call: TRBJ1-2; v_call: TRBV7-9; clone_size: -; d_call: TRBD1; cdr3_aa: CASSPQTGGYGYTF; cdr3_nt: TGTGCCAGCAGCCCACAAACAGGGGGCTATGGCTACACCTTC
j_call: TRBJ1-1; v_call: TRBV7-9; clone_size: -; d_call: -; cdr3_aa: CASSFLGTFGAFF; cdr3_nt: TGTGCCAGCAGCTTTCTTGGGACCTTCGGGGCTTTCTTT